Below, 14 T cell receptor beta chains from the same sample are listed, as sequenced in a study of tumor-infiltrating lymphocytes in oesophageal squamous cell carcinoma. TCRdb used MiXCR to reprocess the PCR reads, holding one entry per CDR3 protein. This sample has over 10,000 distinct CDR3 sequences, with roughly 60% found just once. What was sequenced was esophageal tumor tissue. Source of these receptors: a female donor with esophageal squamous cell carcinoma.

CDR3 loop: CASRPQGQGIETQYF. CDR3 DNA: TGTGCCAGCCGCCCCCAGGGGCAGGGGATTGAGACCCAGTACTTC. The rearrangement joins TRBV7-2 to TRBJ2-7; maybe TRBD1 (6 bases). The better agreement between TRBJ2-5 and the DNA end casts doubt on the J call. From germline, CDR1 is SGHTA and CDR2 FQGNSA. CDR3 size: 15 residues.

This clonotype has ten or more counts. V gene TRBV5-5 combines with J gene TRBJ2-5; TRBD1 is a possible D gene (6 bases). The CDR3 is made up of 15 amino acids. Per the germline V gene, CDR1 is SGHKS and CDR2 is YYEKEE (reference sequence). With 4 bases removed from V and 5 bases from J, the gap between germline ends came to 18 bases. The CDR3 DNA reads TGTGCCAGCAGCGGCCCAGGGGTTTCGGGTGAGACCCAGTACTTC. Its protein is CASSGPGVSGETQYF.

The chain joins TRBV6-1 to TRBJ2-1; 11 nucleotides line up with TRBD2. The CDR3 is 15 residues long. Germline lookup yields CDR1 MNHNS and CDR2 SASEGT. J lost 10 bases, V lost 2 bases, and 7 bases had no gene match. CDR3 sequence: CASSEISGGAKEQFF. The CDR3 coding sequence is TGTGCCAGCAGTGAAATTAGCGGGGGGGCAAAGGAGCAGTTCTTC.

CDR3 sequence (DNA): TGTGCCAGCAGCCTGCGGGGAAGGGGCACAGATACGCAGTATTTT. Translation gives CASSLRGRGTDTQYF. The gene calls are TRBV7-6 and TRBJ2-3, with D maybe TRBD2 (6 bases). The V end was cut by 5 bases, the J end by 1 base, with 13 bases between. CDR3 size: 15 residues. Germline values: CDR1 SGHVS, CDR2 FNYEAQ.

As regards this clonotype: A junction boundary mismatches the germline segment, possibly from a read error. The chain has TRBV7-6 and TRBJ2-2, with no clear D. The CDR3 is 12 residues long. Per the germline V gene, CDR1 is SGHVS and CDR2 is FNYEAQ. The CDR3 region has the DNA TGTGCTAGCAGCCATCCTCGAGGGGAGCTGTTTTTT. This codes for CASSHPRGELFF.

This clonotype was seen only a few times. The J gene is TRBJ2-1, the V gene TRBV7-2, with unresolved D. CDR3 length equals 15 residues. V was trimmed by 5 bases and J by 3 bases, leaving 14 bases between them. The V gene's germline CDR1 is SGHTA and CDR2 FQGNSA. Written as DNA, the CDR3 is TGTGCCAGCAGCCCAGACTCGACCAACTACAATGAGCAGTTCTTC. It specifies CASSPDSTNYNEQFF.

The J gene is TRBJ2-6, the V gene TRBV7-3, with D possibly being TRBD1 (5 bases). The J call is uncertain, as TRBJ2-1 better fits the DNA end. Germline assignment: CDR1 SGHTA and CDR2 FQGTGA. This CDR3 has 15 amino acids. CDR3 sequence (DNA): TGTGCCAGCAGCTTAGGGTCTGACTGGGGCTATGAGCAGTTCTTC. Its protein product is CASSLGSDWGYEQFF.

The chain recombines TRBV28 with TRBJ2-5, with TRBD2 matching over 11 bases. The assigned J gene may be wrong: the sequence end matches TRBJ2-1 better. Germline CDR1 MDHEN, CDR2 SYDVKM. The CDR3 has 20 residues. CDR3 nucleotide sequence: TGTGCCAGCAGAAGATTACCGGGACTAGCGGATGTCGGCTCCTACAATGAGCAGTTCTTC. Translated, it gives CASRRLPGLADVGSYNEQFF.

This chain joins TRBV7-3 and TRBJ2-5, with TRBD2 identical over 12 bases. Germline loops: CDR1 SGHTA, CDR2 FQGTGA. Trimming removed 4 bases from V and 1 base from J; junction bases left unmatched: 4. The CDR3 covers 16 residues. CDR3 region: CASSYLAGGVQETQYF. The CDR3 bases are TGTGCCAGCAGCTACCTAGCGGGAGGGGTCCAAGAGACCCAGTACTTC.

On this clonotype: The final CDR3 position lacks the conserved phenylalanine or tryptophan, pointing to a likely read error. The limits of the CDR3 on the DNA are not certain, so only TCRdb's listed CDR3 is given. The chain employs TRBV7-2 and TRBJ2-5; the table calls TRBD2, which could not be checked here. Germline CDR1 reads SGHTA; CDR2 reads FQGNSA. Counting both end residues, the CDR3 totals 15 amino acids. Here the CDR3 reads CASSLALDYGYTFGS.

The chain recombines TRBV7-2 with TRBJ2-3, with D unresolved. V was trimmed by 3 bases and J by 1 base, leaving 2 bases between them. This CDR3 is 12 amino acids long. Germline-derived CDR1 and CDR2 are SGHTA and FQGNSA. The CDR3 spells CASSLGTDTQYF. The CDR3 coding sequence is TGTGCCAGCAGCTTGGGCACAGATACGCAGTATTTT.

The V call is TRBV24-1, the J call TRBJ2-3; D remains unclear. Germline V gene sequence: CDR1 KGHDR, CDR2 SFDVKD. Trimming shortened V by 0 bases and J by 8 bases, and 5 bases separated the two germline ends. CDR3 length: 12 residues. The CDR3, as DNA: TGTGCCACCAGTGATTTGGCAGGTACGCAGTATTTT. It yields the protein CATSDLAGTQYF.

The V and J genes are TRBV12-3 or TRBV12-4 and TRBJ2-7; the match to TRBD1 covers 8 bases. TRBJ2-1 explains the end of the DNA better; the J call may be wrong. The CDR3 sequence is 16 residues long. CDR3 in DNA: TGTGCCAGCAGTCCCCCGGGACAGGATCTATACAATGAGCAGTTCTTC. As protein: CASSPPGQDLYNEQFF.

V usage is TRBV6-9 and J usage is TRBJ2-5, with 8 nucleotides matching TRBD1. CDR3 size: 16 residues. The V segment lost 3 bases and the J segment 11 bases; nucleotides outside the gene matches: 17. CDR1 is MNHGY and CDR2 is SVAAGI in the germline V gene. CDR3 nucleotides: TGTGCCAGCAGTTACTTTCCGGGACAGGAGTACAATGAGCAGTACTTC. This encodes CASSYFPGQEYNEQYF.